The 24 T cell receptor beta chains below were found in one sample sequenced in a study of cytomegalovirus exposure and HLA in healthy donors. PCR used 60 Vbeta primers and 13 Jbeta primers. Sequencing used immunoSEQ multiplex PCR; TCRdb keeps in-frame clones, though not all of them. The sample includes under 200,000 clones, over 75% of them seen just once. The sequencing sample was made of PBMCs. These TCRs come from a female donor in good health and CMV-seronegative.

The chain has TRBV28 and TRBJ1-3, with TRBD1 matching 7 bases. The CDR3 covers 16 residues. Losses at the gene ends were 6 bases for V and 1 base for J; bases not matched to a gene: 9. In germline, CDR1 is MDHEN, CDR2 SYDVKM. The CDR3 bases are TGTGCCAGCAGGACAGGGTCTTGGGGGTCTGGAAACACCATATATTTT. Amino acids: CASRTGSWGSGNTIYF. Filled out from reference TRBV28 and TRBJ1-3, the complete variable domain reads DVKVTQSSRYLVKRTGEKVFLECVQDMDHENMFWYRQDPGLGLRLIYFSYDVKMKEKGDIPEGYSVSREKKERFSLILESASTNQTSMYLCASRTGSWGSGNTIYFGEGSWLTVV.

The V gene is TRBV2, the J gene TRBJ2-1, with 8 positions matching TRBD2. The germline V gene encodes CDR1 SNHLY and CDR2 FYNNEI. V lost 6 bases, J lost 10 bases, and 20 bases stayed unmatched. The CDR3 has 17 amino acids. The CDR3 DNA reads TGTGCCAGCAGGGAGGCTTCCGGACCCGGGGGGGTAGGGGAGCAGTTCTTC. Residues: CASREASGPGGVGEQFF.

This sequence joins TRBV2 and TRBJ1-2; 8 nucleotides agree with TRBD1. The CDR3 runs to 13 residues. The junction had 4 bases not matched to a gene; V was cut back by 7 bases and J by 3 bases. Germline CDR1 reads SNHLY; CDR2 reads FYNNEI. Here the CDR3 DNA reads TGTGCCAGCAAGGGACAGGTTGACTATGGCTACACCTTC. Protein: CASKGQVDYGYTF.

V and J are TRBV14 and TRBJ2-1, with D perhaps matching TRBD2 (6 bases). CDR3 length equals 16 residues. The germline CDR1 and CDR2 sequences are SGHDN and FVKESK. Trimming cost V 2 bases and J 2 bases, with 13 bases left between them. CDR3 in amino acids: CASSQRWLATYNEQFF. As DNA, the CDR3 is TGTGCCAGCAGCCAAAGGTGGCTAGCGACCTACAATGAGCAGTTCTTC.

The chain recombines TRBV19 with TRBJ2-7; 10 positions agree with TRBD1. Germline loops: CDR1 LNHDA, CDR2 SQIVND (reference sequence). CDR3 length: 16 residues. V trimming: 1 base; J trimming: 5 bases; junction bases outside the gene matches: 8. CDR3 amino acids: CASSIASGTGVHEQYF. The CDR3 bases are TGTGCCAGTAGTATAGCATCCGGGACAGGGGTCCACGAGCAGTACTTC.

The rearrangement links TRBV9 to TRBJ2-1, with 9 positions matching TRBD2. This CDR3 has 16 residues. In germline, CDR1 is SGDLS, CDR2 YYNGEE. The junction had 11 bases not matched to a gene; V was cut back by 6 bases and J by 4 bases. The chain's CDR3 is CASTTGGGGGYNEQFF. As DNA, the CDR3 is TGTGCCAGCACCACCGGAGGCGGGGGGGGTTACAATGAGCAGTTCTTC.

The chain carries TRBV2 and TRBJ1-5; D gene ambiguous. From germline, CDR1 is SNHLY and CDR2 FYNNEI. Trimming pared 7 bases from V and 0 bases from J, leaving 7 bases between. The CDR3 length is 13 residues. The CDR3 DNA sequence: TGTGCCAGCACAACTTATAGCAATCAGCCCCAGCATTTT. Translating it yields CASTTYSNQPQHF.

V gene TRBV6-1 combines with J gene TRBJ1-1, with D perhaps matching TRBD1 (5 bases). Germline loops: CDR1 MNHNS, CDR2 SASEGT. The CDR3 extends over 15 amino acids. V gave up 5 bases and J gave up 2 bases, with 15 bases separating them. The CDR3 DNA follows: TGTGCCAGCAGTCCGGAGAGACAGAGCAACACTGAAGCTTTCTTT. Its protein is CASSPERQSNTEAFF.

V and J are TRBV10-3 and TRBJ2-1; 8 positions agree with TRBD2. The CDR3 is made up of 15 amino acids. V dropped 4 bases and J dropped 2; count of bases not matched to a gene: 4. Germline lookup yields CDR1 ENHRY and CDR2 SYGVKD. The DNA of the CDR3 is TGTGCCATCAGTGGAAAAGCGGGAGCCTACAATGAGCAGTTCTTC. Its translation: CAISGKAGAYNEQFF.

The V gene is TRBV11-2, the J gene TRBJ1-2; D unclear. Trimming took 6 bases from V and 0 from J, leaving 11 bases between them. Per the germline V gene, CDR1 is SGHAT and CDR2 is FQNNGV. CDR3 size: 14 residues. DNA for the CDR3: TGTGCCAGCAGTCAGATATTGTCTAACTATGGCTACACCTTC. It specifies CASSQILSNYGYTF. Full variable domain (rest looked up from reference TRBV11-2 and TRBJ1-2): EAGVAQSPRYKIIEKRQSVAFWCNPISGHATLYWYQQILGQGPKLLIQFQNNGVVDDSQLPKDRFSAERLKGVDSTLKIQPAKLEDSAVYLCASSQILSNYGYTFGSGTRLTVV.

This clone was observed once. This rearrangement joins TRBV29-1 to TRBJ2-7, with 11 bases aligning to TRBD1. The trim removed 4 bases at V and 9 bases at J, leaving 11 bases unmatched. Per the germline V gene, CDR1 is SQVTM and CDR2 is ANQGSEA. This CDR3 spans 14 amino acids. The CDR3 reads CSVVPGQGVRGQYF. As DNA, the CDR3 is TGCAGCGTTGTCCCGGGACAGGGGGTCAGGGGGCAGTACTTC.

The CDR3 is CAWSVMNGGNEKLFF. The DNA of the CDR3 is TGTGCCTGGAGTGTAATGAATGGGGGGAATGAAAAACTGTTTTTT. V usage is TRBV30 and J usage is TRBJ1-4; the D gene is possibly TRBD1 (5 bases). The germline V gene encodes CDR1 GTSNPN and CDR2 SVGIG (reference sequence). V was pared by 0 bases and J by 5 bases, with 13 bases between. The CDR3 consists of 15 residues.

The rearrangement links TRBV4-3 to TRBJ1-2; D is unresolved. CDR3 length: 14 residues. V shed 0 bases and J shed 4 bases, with 9 bases lying between them. Per germline, CDR1 LGHNA and CDR2 YSLEER. CDR3: CASSQDLSGYGYTF. Written as DNA, the CDR3 is TGCGCCAGCAGCCAAGATTTGAGCGGCTATGGCTACACCTTC.

The chain combines TRBV6-5 with TRBJ1-2; D is perhaps TRBD1 (6 bases). The CDR3 length is 13 residues. The germline V and J ends were trimmed by 6 bases and 8 bases, with 16 bases remaining between them. Looked up from germline, CDR1 is MNHEY and CDR2 is SVGAGI. This CDR3 is CASRVEQGWGYTF. CDR3 nucleotides: TGTGCCAGCAGGGTTGAACAGGGTTGGGGCTACACCTTC.

This chain links TRBV6-6 with TRBJ2-5, with 7 bases identical to TRBD2. The CDR3 has 14 residues. The ends lost 8 bases at V and 5 bases at J; junction bases unmatched: 11. Germline V gene data show CDR1 as MNHNY and CDR2 as SVGAGI (reference sequence). The CDR3 loop is CASSQRRAGETQYF. CDR3 DNA: TGTGCCAGCTCCCAACGGAGAGCGGGGGAGACCCAGTACTTC.

CDR3 loop: CASRQGSGTYEQYF. The CDR3 bases are TGTGCCAGTAGGCAGGGAAGTGGCACCTACGAGCAGTACTTC. This chain links TRBV19 with TRBJ2-7; tentative D call: TRBD1 (5 bases). The CDR3 consists of 14 residues. V gave up 6 bases and J gave up 2 bases, with 14 bases separating them. Germline V gene sequence: CDR1 LNHDA, CDR2 SQIVND (reference sequence).

The CDR3 loop is CASSLGGSRDTQYF. The CDR3, as DNA: TGTGCCAGCAGTTTAGGCGGATCGCGAGATACGCAGTATTTT. V usage is TRBV28 and J usage is TRBJ2-3; D unclear. V shed 2 bases and J shed 5 bases, with 11 bases lying between them. The CDR3 sequence is 14 residues long. Per the germline V gene, CDR1 is MDHEN and CDR2 is SYDVKM.

V is TRBV18 and J is TRBJ2-7, with a tentative D call TRBD1 (5 bases). CDR1 and CDR2 from the germline V gene are KGHSH and LQKENI. The CDR3 is made up of 13 amino acids. V was trimmed by 2 bases and J by 3 bases, leaving 8 bases between them. For the CDR3, the DNA is TGTGCCAGCTCACCAGGGGCAGACTACGAGCAGTACTTC. It translates to CASSPGADYEQYF.

The chain joins TRBV6-4 to TRBJ2-1; 8 nucleotides match TRBD2. There are 13 residues in the CDR3. The ends lost 4 bases at V and 9 bases at J; junction bases unmatched: 5. Germline CDR1 reads MRHNA; CDR2 reads SNTAGT. The CDR3 reads CASSAREASEQFF. The DNA for the CDR3 is TGTGCCAGCAGTGCGCGGGAGGCGAGTGAGCAGTTCTTC.

In the case of this clone: Distinct nucleotide sequences in the sample also encode this CDR3. This chain joins TRBV30 and TRBJ2-2; possibly TRBD2 for D (6 bases). V was clipped by 2 bases and J by 1 base, with 11 bases between them. CDR1 is GTSNPN and CDR2 is SVGIG in the germline V gene (reference sequence). The CDR3 loop spans 15 amino acids. CDR3 protein: CAWSRLAMNTGELFF. As DNA, the CDR3 is TGTGCCTGGAGTAGGCTAGCGATGAACACCGGGGAGCTGTTTTTT.

DNA for the CDR3: TGTGCCAGCAGCTCTTGGGGGGGCCCCGGGGAGCTGTTTTTT. Amino acid sequence: CASSSWGGPGELFF. This chain uses TRBV7-2 with TRBJ2-2, with D tentatively TRBD2 (7 bases). The CDR3 spans 14 residues. CDR1 and CDR2 from the germline V gene are SGHTA and FQGNSA. Trimming stripped 4 bases from V and 6 bases from J, with 12 bases between.

The rearrangement uses TRBV29-1 and TRBJ1-1; no clear D gene. Between the trimmed V and J ends, which lost 7 bases and 4 bases, there was a span of 16 bases. Germline CDR1 SQVTM, CDR2 ANQGSEA. The CDR3 contains 13 residues. In nucleotides, the CDR3 is TGCAGCGCTCGGACCCCTGGAGGCACTGAAGCTTTCTTT. This translates into CSARTPGGTEAFF.

The chain carries TRBV28 and TRBJ2-7; 8 positions agree with TRBD2. The CDR3 totals 15 residues. Trimming cost V 1 base and J 3 bases; bases outside gene matches: 5. The V gene's germline CDR1 is MDHEN and CDR2 SYDVKM. For the CDR3, the DNA is TGTGCCAGCAGTTTATCGGGGGGGTTTTTCTACGAGCAGTACTTC. Translating gives CASSLSGGFFYEQYF.

This rearrangement joins TRBV28 to TRBJ1-2, with 12 bases fitting TRBD1. Germline V gene data show CDR1 as MDHEN and CDR2 as SYDVKM. The CDR3 totals 15 residues. The junction had 9 bases not matched to a gene; V was cut back by 6 bases and J by 7 bases. In DNA form, the CDR3 reads TGTGCCAGCAGATTTACGGGACAGGGGGCGCTTGGCTACACCTTC. Protein product: CASRFTGQGALGYTF.